These 9 T cell receptor beta chains came from one sample sequenced in a study of shared clonotypes between healthy human individuals. Naivety among CD8 cells was defined by CD45RO negativity and positive CCR7 selection, thereby excluding terminally differentiated effector memory CD45RA+ cells. Generated by immunoSEQ multiplex PCR, the TCRdb table keeps only in-frame clones and is missing some. The table has about 2 million clones, approximately 94% seen once; the top ten hold 0.95% to 1.5%. Input material: naive CD8+ T cells sorted from blood. Receptors originate from a man younger than 30 in good health.

The rearrangement joins TRBV27 to TRBJ2-7; 7 bases match TRBD1. Germline V gives CDR1 MNHEY, CDR2 SMNVEV (reference sequence). The ends lost 6 bases at V and 4 bases at J; junction bases unmatched: 9. The CDR3 consists of 14 residues. The chain's CDR3 is CASSRTGPSYEQYF. Here the CDR3 DNA reads TGTGCCAGCAGCCGGACAGGACCTTCTTACGAGCAGTACTTC.

The chain joins TRBV30 to TRBJ1-2; 11 positions agree with TRBD1. The CDR3 extends over 12 amino acids. Germline V lookup: CDR1 GTSNPN, CDR2 SVGIG (reference sequence). The V segment lost 8 bases and the J segment 5 bases; nucleotides outside the gene matches: 4. CDR3 in DNA: TGTGCCCGGGACAGGGGGGTTTATGGCTACACCTTC. Its translation is CARDRGVYGYTF.

V usage is TRBV4-3 and J usage is TRBJ1-3; D remains unclear. Germline V gene data show CDR1 as LGHNA and CDR2 as YSLEER. V gave up 0 bases and J gave up 0 bases, with 15 bases separating them. This CDR3 is built from 18 residues. DNA for the CDR3: TGCGCCAGCAGCCAAGATCCGGGCCCGTCGAGCTCTGGAAACACCATATATTTT. Protein product: CASSQDPGPSSSGNTIYF.

The chain uses TRBV19 and TRBJ2-7; TRBD2 is a possible D gene (6 bases). In germline, CDR1 is LNHDA, CDR2 SQIVND (reference sequence). Between the trimmed V and J ends, which lost 7 bases and 0 bases, there was a span of 13 bases. This CDR3 contains 14 residues. For the CDR3, the DNA is TGTGCCAGTAATGCCCGGGACTCCTCCTACGAGCAGTACTTC. This translates into CASNARDSSYEQYF.

The rearrangement links TRBV5-4 to TRBJ2-3; D might be TRBD1 (5 bases). Per the germline V gene, CDR1 is SGHNT and CDR2 is YYREEE (reference sequence). V was cut by 4 bases and J by 2 bases, with 17 bases left in between. This CDR3 has 16 residues. The CDR3 bases are TGTGCCAGCAGCATACTGACAGATTCCCTCACAGATACGCAGTATTTT. It specifies CASSILTDSLTDTQYF.

The chain carries TRBV6-5 and TRBJ1-6; unclear D gene. This CDR3 has 14 residues. V was shortened by 5 bases and J by 6 bases, with 11 bases between the two germline ends. Germline V lookup: CDR1 MNHEY, CDR2 SVGAGI. The CDR3 DNA sequence: TGTGCCAGCAGTGAGTCTTGGGGTAATTCACCCCTCCACTTT. Its translation: CASSESWGNSPLHF.

This chain joins TRBV4-3 and TRBJ1-1, with a tentative D call TRBD1 (5 bases). Trimming removed 0 bases at V and 3 bases at J, with 17 bases between. The CDR3 totals 17 residues. Germline lookup yields CDR1 LGHNA and CDR2 YSLEER. CDR3 loop: CASSQDRTLLGDTEAFF. The CDR3 nucleotides read TGCGCCAGCAGCCAAGACCGGACCCTCTTGGGGGACACTGAAGCTTTCTTT.

This rearrangement joins TRBV7-8 to TRBJ2-1; possibly TRBD2 for D (5 bases). CDR1 is SGHVS, CDR2 FQNEAQ, per germline. CDR3 length: 13 amino acids. V was trimmed by 5 bases and J by 5 bases, leaving 10 bases between them. The CDR3 coding sequence is TGTGCCAGCAGCCCCGGACTGAACAATGAGCAGTTCTTC. It specifies CASSPGLNNEQFF. Full variable domain (rest looked up from reference TRBV7-8 and TRBJ2-1): GAGVSQSPRYKVAKRGQDVALRCDPISGHVSLFWYQQALGQGPEFLTYFQNEAQLDKSGLPSDRFFAERPEGSVSTLKIQRTQQEDSAVYLCASSPGLNNEQFFGPGTRLTVL.

The J gene is TRBJ1-1, the V gene TRBV7-8; TRBD1 is a possible D gene (6 bases). Germline values: CDR1 SGHVS, CDR2 FQNEAQ. The CDR3 runs to 16 residues. Trimming pared 0 bases from V and 5 bases from J, leaving 16 bases between. CDR3 amino acids: CASSLAGVTGLTEAFF. CDR3 DNA sequence: TGTGCCAGCAGCTTAGCTGGTGTGACAGGTCTAACTGAAGCTTTCTTT.